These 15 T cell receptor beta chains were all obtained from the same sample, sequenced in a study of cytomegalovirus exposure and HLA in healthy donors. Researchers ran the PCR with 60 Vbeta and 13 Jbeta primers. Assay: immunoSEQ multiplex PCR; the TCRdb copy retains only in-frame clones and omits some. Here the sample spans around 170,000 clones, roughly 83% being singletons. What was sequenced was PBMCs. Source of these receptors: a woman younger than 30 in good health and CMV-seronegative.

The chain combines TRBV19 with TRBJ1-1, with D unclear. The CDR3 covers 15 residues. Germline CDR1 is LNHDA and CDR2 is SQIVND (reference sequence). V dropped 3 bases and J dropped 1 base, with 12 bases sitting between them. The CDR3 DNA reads TGTGCCAGTAGTATTGGGAGGGTTGGGAACACTGAAGCTTTCTTT. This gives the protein CASSIGRVGNTEAFF.

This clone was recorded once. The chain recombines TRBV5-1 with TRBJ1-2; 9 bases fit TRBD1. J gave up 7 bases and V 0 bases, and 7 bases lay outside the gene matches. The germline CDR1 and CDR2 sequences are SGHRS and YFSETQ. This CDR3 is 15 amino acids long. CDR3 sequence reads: CASSLDSGQGFGYTF. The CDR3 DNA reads TGCGCCAGCAGCTTGGATTCGGGACAGGGCTTTGGCTACACCTTC.

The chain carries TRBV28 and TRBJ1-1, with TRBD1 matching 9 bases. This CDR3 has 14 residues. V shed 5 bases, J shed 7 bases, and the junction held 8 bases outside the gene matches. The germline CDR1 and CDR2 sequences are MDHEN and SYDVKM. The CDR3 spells CASSPYRGQDEAFF. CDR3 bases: TGTGCCAGCAGTCCCTACAGGGGGCAGGATGAAGCTTTCTTT. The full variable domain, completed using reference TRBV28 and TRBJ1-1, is DVKVTQSSRYLVKRTGEKVFLECVQDMDHENMFWYRQDPGLGLRLIYFSYDVKMKEKGDIPEGYSVSREKKERFSLILESASTNQTSMYLCASSPYRGQDEAFFGQGTRLTVV.

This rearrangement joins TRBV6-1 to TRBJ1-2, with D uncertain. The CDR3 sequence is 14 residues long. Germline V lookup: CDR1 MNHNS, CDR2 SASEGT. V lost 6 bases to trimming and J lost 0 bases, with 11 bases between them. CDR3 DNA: TGTGCCAGCAGAGTGGACTTGGCTAACTATGGCTACACCTTC. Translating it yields CASRVDLANYGYTF.

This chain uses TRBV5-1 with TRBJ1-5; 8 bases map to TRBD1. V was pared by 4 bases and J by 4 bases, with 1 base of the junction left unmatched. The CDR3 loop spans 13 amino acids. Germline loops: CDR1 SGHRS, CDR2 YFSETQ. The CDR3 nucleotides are TGCGCCAGCAGCCGGACAGGGAATCAGCCCCAGCATTTT. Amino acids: CASSRTGNQPQHF.

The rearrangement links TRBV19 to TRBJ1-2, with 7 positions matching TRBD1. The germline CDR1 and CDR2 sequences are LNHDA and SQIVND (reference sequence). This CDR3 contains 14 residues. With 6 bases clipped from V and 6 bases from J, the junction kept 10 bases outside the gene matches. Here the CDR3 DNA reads TGTGCCAGTAGCTCAGGGGGGATTATCGATGGCTACACCTTC. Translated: CASSSGGIIDGYTF.

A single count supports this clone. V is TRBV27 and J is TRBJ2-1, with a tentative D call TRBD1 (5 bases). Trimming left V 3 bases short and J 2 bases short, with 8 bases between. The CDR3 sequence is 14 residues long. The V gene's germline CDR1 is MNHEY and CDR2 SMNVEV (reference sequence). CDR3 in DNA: TGTGCCAGCAGTTTCAGGGTAACCTACAATGAGCAGTTCTTC. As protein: CASSFRVTYNEQFF.

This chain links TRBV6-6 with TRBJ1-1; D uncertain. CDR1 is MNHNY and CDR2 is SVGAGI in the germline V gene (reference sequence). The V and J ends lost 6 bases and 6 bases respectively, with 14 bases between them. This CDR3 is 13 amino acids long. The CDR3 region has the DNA TGTGCCAGCAGCCCCGGTAGTTATTCTGAAGCTTTCTTT. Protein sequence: CASSPGSYSEAFF.

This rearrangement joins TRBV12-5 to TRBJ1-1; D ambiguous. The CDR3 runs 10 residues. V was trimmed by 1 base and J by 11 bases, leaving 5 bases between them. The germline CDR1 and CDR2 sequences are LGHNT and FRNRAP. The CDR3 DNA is TGTGCTAGTGGTTTGGCCGAGGCTTTCTTT. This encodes CASGLAEAFF.

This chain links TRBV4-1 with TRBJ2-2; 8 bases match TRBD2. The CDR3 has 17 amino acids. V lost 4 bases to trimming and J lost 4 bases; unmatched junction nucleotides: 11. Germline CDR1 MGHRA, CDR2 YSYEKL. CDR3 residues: CASSRTQRGSGTGELFF. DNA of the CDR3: TGCGCCAGCAGCCGGACGCAGCGGGGGTCGGGCACCGGGGAGCTGTTTTTT.

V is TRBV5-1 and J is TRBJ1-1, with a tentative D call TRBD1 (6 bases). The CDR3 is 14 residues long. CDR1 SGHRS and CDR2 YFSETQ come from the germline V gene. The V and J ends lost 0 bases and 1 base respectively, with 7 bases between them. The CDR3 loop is CASSLGQENTEAFF. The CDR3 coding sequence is TGCGCCAGCAGCTTGGGACAGGAGAACACTGAAGCTTTCTTT.

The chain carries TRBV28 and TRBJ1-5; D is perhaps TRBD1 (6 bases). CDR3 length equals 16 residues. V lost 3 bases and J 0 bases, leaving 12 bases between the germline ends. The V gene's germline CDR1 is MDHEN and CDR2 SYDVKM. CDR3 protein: CASSFMGASSNQPQHF. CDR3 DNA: TGTGCCAGCAGTTTTATGGGGGCTAGTAGCAATCAGCCCCAGCATTTT.

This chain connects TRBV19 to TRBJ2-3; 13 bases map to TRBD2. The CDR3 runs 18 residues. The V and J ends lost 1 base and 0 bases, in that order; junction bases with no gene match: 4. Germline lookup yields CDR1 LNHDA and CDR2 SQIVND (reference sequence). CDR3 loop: CASSIGLAGGPSTDTQYF. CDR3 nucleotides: TGTGCCAGTAGTATAGGACTAGCGGGGGGCCCCAGCACAGATACGCAGTATTTT.

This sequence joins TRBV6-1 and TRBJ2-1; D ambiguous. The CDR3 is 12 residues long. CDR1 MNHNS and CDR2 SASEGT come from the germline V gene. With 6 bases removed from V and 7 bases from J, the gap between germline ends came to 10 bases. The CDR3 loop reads CASRPNRNEQFF. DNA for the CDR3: TGTGCCAGCAGGCCGAACAGAAATGAGCAGTTCTTC.

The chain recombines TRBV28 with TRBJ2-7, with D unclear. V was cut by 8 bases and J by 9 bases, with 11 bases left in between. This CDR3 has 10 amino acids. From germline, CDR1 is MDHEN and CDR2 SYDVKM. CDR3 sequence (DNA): TGTGCCAGCCATTTCCGCGGGCAGTACTTC. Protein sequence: CASHFRGQYF. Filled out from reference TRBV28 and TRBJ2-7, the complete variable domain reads DVKVTQSSRYLVKRTGEKVFLECVQDMDHENMFWYRQDPGLGLRLIYFSYDVKMKEKGDIPEGYSVSREKKERFSLILESASTNQTSMYLCASHFRGQYFGPGTRLTVT.